The 24 T cell receptor beta chains given below trace back to one sample, sequenced in a study of blood T cell repertoires in COVID-19. Data came from immunoSEQ multiplex PCR; TCRdb stores just in-frame clones and leaves some out. Counted here are fewer than 500,000 clones, around 87% occurring once; the ten biggest clones make up 1.3%. Material: PBMCs or T cells enriched from blood (not recorded which). The receptors derive from a man younger than 40 who had recovered from COVID-19.

A word on this clone: This specimen includes other DNA sequences encoding the same CDR3. CDR3 protein: CASSLGDRGYGYTF. The CDR3, as DNA: TGCGCCAGCAGCTTGGGGGACAGGGGATATGGCTACACCTTC. The J gene is TRBJ1-2, the V gene TRBV5-1, with 10 bases aligning to TRBD1. Per germline, CDR1 SGHRS and CDR2 YFSETQ. The CDR3 has 14 amino acids. Unmatched junction bases numbered 1, after V lost 0 bases and J lost 5 bases.

This chain links TRBV12-3 or TRBV12-4 with TRBJ2-7; the D gene is possibly TRBD1 (6 bases). This CDR3 has 12 residues. Deletions cut 5 bases from V and 7 bases from J, with 12 bases between. The CDR3 spells CASSGGMGEQYF. DNA of the CDR3: TGTGCCAGCAGTGGGGGCATGGGGGAGCAGTACTTC.

The rearrangement uses TRBV4-1 and TRBJ1-2; no definite D call. The V end lost 0 bases, the J end lost 5 bases, and 10 bases lay between the germline ends. Per germline, CDR1 MGHRA and CDR2 YSYEKL. The CDR3 consists of 14 residues. The CDR3 DNA sequence: TGCGCCAGCAGCCAAGAGGCGGGTTTGTATGGCTACACCTTC. Residues: CASSQEAGLYGYTF.

This clone was recorded once. The gene calls are TRBV4-1 and TRBJ2-7; TRBD2 aligns across 7 bases. Germline CDR1 and CDR2: MGHRA and YSYEKL. CDR3 length: 14 amino acids. With V trimmed by 1 base and J by 4 bases, 4 bases remained unmatched. CDR3 in DNA: TGCGCCAGCAGCCAAGCGGGGGGAGAGTACGAGCAGTACTTC. Its protein is CASSQAGGEYEQYF.

The CDR3, as DNA: TGTGCCAGCCTCAGACAGGTATTATATGGCTACACCTTC. Translated, it gives CASLRQVLYGYTF. The rearrangement joins TRBV2 to TRBJ1-2; perhaps TRBD1 as D (6 bases). The CDR3 loop spans 13 amino acids. The germline gives CDR1 SNHLY, CDR2 FYNNEI. V gave up 8 bases and J gave up 5 bases, with 15 bases separating them.

The chain recombines TRBV9 with TRBJ2-3, with 10 bases identical to TRBD2. The CDR3 contains 17 residues. Germline CDR1 reads SGDLS; CDR2 reads YYNGEE. V shed 0 bases, J shed 0 bases, and the junction held 4 bases outside the gene matches. This chain's CDR3 is CASSVGLLAGSTDTQYF. Here the CDR3 DNA reads TGTGCCAGCAGCGTAGGATTACTAGCGGGGAGCACAGATACGCAGTATTTT.

J is TRBJ1-6 and V is TRBV10-2; 8 nucleotides match TRBD1. The J segment lost 12 bases and the V segment lost 8 bases, leaving 9 bases of the junction unmatched. CDR3 length equals 13 residues. The germline V gene has CDR1 WSHSY and CDR2 SAAADI. CDR3 in amino acids: CASLPGGFEPLHF. The CDR3 DNA reads TGCGCCAGCCTCCCAGGGGGCTTTGAACCCCTCCACTTT.

The V call is TRBV6-5, the J call TRBJ1-5, with TRBD1 matching over 8 bases. The CDR3 extends over 13 amino acids. Trimming at V came to 6 bases and at J to 5 bases, leaving 3 bases not matched to a gene. Germline CDR1 reads MNHEY; CDR2 reads SVGAGI. The CDR3 region is CASRDRADQPQHF. The CDR3 bases are TGTGCCAGCAGGGACAGGGCGGATCAGCCCCAGCATTTT.

This clone was counted only a few times. The V gene is TRBV12-5, the J gene TRBJ1-6, with 10 nucleotides matching TRBD1. This CDR3 has 16 amino acids. V gave up 2 bases and J gave up 7 bases; unmatched junction bases: 5. Germline CDR1 and CDR2: LGHNT and FRNRAP. CDR3 protein: CASGLPGQGYNSPLHF. In DNA, the CDR3 is TGTGCTAGTGGTTTGCCGGGACAGGGGTACAATTCACCCCTCCACTTT.

CDR3 sequence reads: CASSRGQSGYEQYF. Written as DNA, the CDR3 is TGTGCCAGCAGCCGCGGACAGTCGGGCTACGAGCAGTACTTC. This chain uses TRBV14 with TRBJ2-7; possibly TRBD1 for D (6 bases). CDR3 size: 14 residues. CDR1 SGHDN and CDR2 FVKESK come from the germline V gene. V was cut by 4 bases and J by 3 bases, with 13 bases left in between.

This sequence joins TRBV20-1 and TRBJ1-1; possibly TRBD1 for D (6 bases). Trimming pared 3 bases from V and 1 base from J, leaving 18 bases between. CDR3 size: 16 residues. In germline, CDR1 is DFQATT, CDR2 SNEGSKA (reference sequence). Here the CDR3 DNA reads TGCAGTGCTAGTAGGCCAGGGGCACAGCGGAACACTGAAGCTTTCTTT. It translates to CSASRPGAQRNTEAFF.

This clone was detected only once. Lacking the conserved final phenylalanine or tryptophan, this CDR3 likely reflects a read error. No DNA is shown, since the ends of the CDR3 on it are uncertain; the CDR3 is the one TCRdb lists. V and J are TRBV2 and TRBJ2-7; the table calls TRBD1, which could not be checked here. The germline CDR1 and CDR2 sequences are SNHLY and FYNNEI. The CDR3 is 16 residues long, ends included. CDR3 protein: CASSVAQVMSIPKFPI.

V usage is TRBV2 and J usage is TRBJ1-6; 7 nucleotides agree with TRBD1. Trimming at V came to 7 bases and at J to 1 base, leaving 16 bases not matched to a gene. CDR1 and CDR2 (germline): SNHLY, FYNNEI. The CDR3 runs to 19 residues. This CDR3 is CASTIPDRAFWSYNSPLHF. Written as DNA, the CDR3 is TGTGCCAGCACCATACCCGACAGGGCCTTTTGGTCCTATAATTCACCCCTCCACTTT.

The chain joins TRBV18 to TRBJ2-1, with 7 positions matching TRBD1. The CDR3 has 15 amino acids. Per germline, CDR1 KGHSH and CDR2 LQKENI. V lost 5 bases to trimming and J lost 1 base; unmatched junction nucleotides: 5. CDR3 sequence reads: CASSVQGSSYNEQFF. In DNA, the CDR3 is TGTGCCAGCTCAGTACAGGGGTCGTCCTACAATGAGCAGTTCTTC.

The CDR3 here is CASSDSGYGYTF. Written as DNA, the CDR3 is TGTGCCAGCAGTGATTCCGGCTATGGCTACACCTTC. The chain has TRBV2 and TRBJ1-2; D uncertain. CDR3 length: 12 amino acids. V was cut by 3 bases and J by 4 bases, with 6 bases left in between. Per the germline V gene, CDR1 is SNHLY and CDR2 is FYNNEI.

V and J are TRBV3-1 (or the pseudogene TRBV3-2) and TRBJ1-6, with D possibly being TRBD1 (5 bases). From germline, CDR1 is LGHDT and CDR2 YNNKEL (reference sequence). Trimming took off 3 bases at V and 10 bases at J, with 16 bases between the two ends. CDR3 length: 15 amino acids. The CDR3 loop reads CASSQEPQGWSPLHF. CDR3 in DNA: TGTGCCAGCAGCCAGGAACCTCAGGGTTGGTCACCCCTCCACTTT.

V gene TRBV19 combines with J gene TRBJ2-7, with D unclear. Trimming pared 5 bases from V and 4 bases from J, leaving 9 bases between. There are 12 residues in the CDR3. CDR1 and CDR2 from the germline V gene are LNHDA and SQIVND (reference sequence). The CDR3 protein is CASSPGRYEQYF. In DNA form, the CDR3 reads TGTGCCAGTAGTCCAGGTAGATACGAGCAGTACTTC.

The chain links TRBV5-1 to TRBJ1-1; TRBD1 is a possible D gene (6 bases). Trimming shortened V by 3 bases and J by 1 base, and 10 bases separated the two germline ends. The germline V gene encodes CDR1 SGHRS and CDR2 YFSETQ. The CDR3 is 14 residues long. The CDR3 DNA follows: TGCGCCAGCAGCTGGTCGACAGGGAACACTGAAGCTTTCTTT. Residues: CASSWSTGNTEAFF. Complete variable domain (other parts from reference TRBV5-1 and TRBJ1-1): KAGVTQTPRYLIKTRGQQVTLSCSPISGHRSVSWYQQTPGQGLQFLFEYFSETQRNKGNFPGRFSGRQFSNSRSEMNVSTLELGDSALYLCASSWSTGNTEAFFGQGTRLTVV.

CDR3 region: CASRKDRVAGNTIYF. The CDR3, as DNA: TGTGCCAGCAGGAAAGACAGGGTCGCCGGAAACACCATATATTTT. The genes are TRBV6-5 and TRBJ1-3; 7 bases fit TRBD1. CDR3 length equals 15 residues. Trimming removed 6 bases from V and 4 bases from J; junction bases left unmatched: 9. From germline, CDR1 is MNHEY and CDR2 SVGAGI.

This clone was found a few times. The CDR3 nucleotides are TGTGCCAGTCAGATAGGGGGTAAGAGCACTGAAGCTTTCTTT. Its protein product is CASQIGGKSTEAFF. The chain combines TRBV28 with TRBJ1-1, with a possible D match to TRBD1 (6 bases). CDR3 length equals 14 residues. The germline V and J ends were trimmed by 9 bases and 4 bases, with 18 bases remaining between them. Germline CDR1 reads MDHEN; CDR2 reads SYDVKM.

The gene calls are TRBV6-2 or TRBV6-3 and TRBJ1-6; perhaps TRBD1 as D (5 bases). This CDR3 is built from 15 residues. Germline V gene data show CDR1 as MNHEY and CDR2 as SVGEGT. V was shortened by 3 bases and J by 8 bases, with 14 bases between the two germline ends. CDR3 in DNA: TGTGCCAGCAGTTATAAAACAGGATTCTATTCACCCCTCCACTTT. This gives the protein CASSYKTGFYSPLHF.

In nucleotides, the CDR3 is TGTGCCAGCTCACCCTTAACCATCGGACTTGAAGCTTTCTTT. Residues: CASSPLTIGLEAFF. This chain joins TRBV18 and TRBJ1-1; D uncertain. V gave up 3 bases and J gave up 7 bases, with 15 bases separating them. CDR3 size: 14 residues. Germline-derived CDR1 and CDR2 are KGHSH and LQKENI.

The chain carries TRBV9 and TRBJ1-4, with a possible D match to TRBD1 (5 bases). There are 13 residues in the CDR3. Deletions cut 3 bases from V and 8 bases from J, with 11 bases between. Germline V gives CDR1 SGDLS, CDR2 YYNGEE. CDR3 sequence reads: CASSAGDREKLFF. The CDR3 DNA sequence: TGTGCCAGCAGCGCGGGGGACCGCGAAAAACTGTTTTTT.

The chain joins TRBV9 to TRBJ2-2; D uncertain. V was cut by 4 bases and J by 5 bases, with 6 bases left in between. CDR3 size: 12 residues. The germline V gene has CDR1 SGDLS and CDR2 YYNGEE. CDR3 DNA sequence: TGTGCCAGCAGCCCTGTTACCGGGGAGCTGTTTTTT. This codes for CASSPVTGELFF. The complete variable domain, with remaining parts taken from reference TRBV9 and TRBJ2-2, reads DSGVTQTPKHLITATGQRVTLRCSPRSGDLSVYWYQQSLDQGLQFLIQYYNGEERAKGNILERFSAQQFPDLHSELNLSSLELGDSALYFCASSPVTGELFFGEGSRLTVL.